In its sample, the clone carrying this T cell receptor (beta chain) was seen a few times. Its antigen is not known. Per the germline V gene, CDR1 is MNHEY and CDR2 is SVGAGI. V was trimmed by 4 bases and J by 2 bases, leaving 14 bases between them. The CDR3 has 15 amino acids. This specimen belongs to a study of CD8 T cells in ankylosing spondylitis. Quantitative 5'-RACE with molecular barcodes generated TCR beta libraries. TCRdb fed the 5' RACE reads into MiXCR, producing one record per CDR3 protein. The repertoire consists of 400,000 to 450,000 distinct CDR3 sequences, with roughly 15% occurring once and the leading ten covering approximately 1%. Study conclusions and caveats: Disease-linked clones bore a CD8+ phenotype, appearing relatively rarely in peripheral blood. Prior work had noted some motif variants in reactive arthritis blood and synovial fluid. Ankylosing spondylitis blood seemed to carry a telltale TCR beta motif made of eight or nine highly homologous variants. Enrichment of disease-linked clones was reportedly significant in matched ankylosing spondylitis synovial fluid.

This chain joins TRBV6-5 and TRBJ1-1; D is possibly TRBD1 (5 bases). The specimen sequenced was blood, either unsorted or a sorted T cell fraction (not recorded which). The sequence came from a male donor with ankylosing spondylitis. CDR3 loop: CASSSHYRINTEAFF. In DNA form, the CDR3 reads TGTGCCAGCAGTTCGCATTACAGGATTAACACTGAAGCTTTCTTT.